The 22 T cell receptor beta chains below come from one sample, sequenced in a study of OX40 agonist ivuxolimab in advanced cancers. Assay used: immunoSEQ multiplex PCR; TCRdb lists only in-frame clones, some missing. The table has some 50,000 clones, roughly 88% seen once. The sample here was CD4+ or CD8+ T cells sorted from blood, taken in a trial of the OX40 agonist ivuxolimab. The receptors shown here come from an adult with an advanced solid tumor such as melanoma, head and neck, liver or kidney cancer.

This chain connects TRBV5-1 to TRBJ2-1, with TRBD2 matching over 10 bases. The CDR3 has 16 residues. The V gene end was trimmed by 0 bases and the J gene end by 1 base; junction bases not matched to a gene: 1. CDR1 and CDR2 (germline): SGHRS, YFSETQ. The CDR3 protein is CASSLVAGGSYNEQFF. The DNA of the CDR3 is TGCGCCAGCAGCTTGGTAGCGGGAGGTTCCTACAATGAGCAGTTCTTC.

This chain joins TRBV7-3 and TRBJ2-3, with unresolved D. The CDR3 length is 15 residues. Trimming left V 2 bases short and J 2 bases short, with 11 bases between. CDR1 and CDR2 (germline): SGHTA, FQGTGA. The CDR3 DNA sequence: TGTGCCAGCAGCTTAGTTTACGGATCCACAGATACGCAGTATTTT. It translates to CASSLVYGSTDTQYF.

This sequence joins TRBV2 and TRBJ1-5; possibly TRBD1 for D (6 bases). Germline-derived CDR1 and CDR2 are SNHLY and FYNNEI. The CDR3 loop spans 14 amino acids. V lost 7 bases to trimming and J lost 7 bases, with 17 bases between them. The DNA for the CDR3 is TGTGCCAGCATCCGGAACAGGGAGGACCAGCCCCAGCATTTT. Its translation: CASIRNREDQPQHF.

The V and J genes are TRBV30 and TRBJ1-5, with D unclear. Germline CDR1 and CDR2: GTSNPN and SVGIG (reference sequence). The CDR3 is 13 amino acids. Trimming took off 0 bases at V and 3 bases at J, with 6 bases between the two ends. CDR3 coding DNA: TGTGCCTGGAGTGTTTATAACAATCAGCCCCAGCATTTT. It specifies CAWSVYNNQPQHF.

This chain joins TRBV5-1 and TRBJ2-3; 7 bases fit TRBD1. V lost 6 bases, J lost 2 bases, and 6 bases stayed unmatched. Germline CDR1 reads SGHRS; CDR2 reads YFSETQ. This CDR3 comprises 14 residues. The DNA of the CDR3 is TGCGCCAGCACCCTGGGACAGCCCACAGATACGCAGTATTTT. It codes for CASTLGQPTDTQYF.

In its sample, this clone was seen once. This chain connects TRBV4-1 to TRBJ1-4; 10 positions agree with TRBD1. With V trimmed by 1 base and J by 4 bases, 6 bases remained unmatched. CDR3 size: 17 residues. Germline lookup yields CDR1 MGHRA and CDR2 YSYEKL. The CDR3 coding sequence is TGCGCCAGCAGCCAAGTTAGGACAGGGGGTAATAATGAAAAACTGTTTTTT. Translated: CASSQVRTGGNNEKLFF.

The chain links TRBV7-3 to TRBJ2-2, with 10 bases aligning to TRBD1. Germline lookup yields CDR1 SGHTA and CDR2 FQGTGA. The CDR3 loop spans 17 amino acids. V lost 5 bases to trimming and J lost 4 bases; unmatched junction nucleotides: 10. The CDR3, as DNA: TGTGCCAGCAGCCAAACCGGGACAGGGGTATCCACCGGGGAGCTGTTTTTT. Translation gives CASSQTGTGVSTGELFF.

J is TRBJ1-5 and V is TRBV11-2, with D unclear. Germline lookup yields CDR1 SGHAT and CDR2 FQNNGV. The V gene lost 5 bases and the J gene lost 2 bases, with 13 bases spanning the gap. This CDR3 region has 15 residues. This chain's CDR3 is CASSPGPAGNQPQHF. The CDR3 DNA follows: TGTGCCAGCAGCCCGGGTCCCGCCGGCAATCAGCCCCAGCATTTT.

The rearrangement uses TRBV27 and TRBJ1-5; D perhaps matches TRBD1 (6 bases). The ends were cut back, 0 bases at V and 2 bases at J, with 14 bases in the middle. This CDR3 comprises 17 residues. Germline V gene data show CDR1 as MNHEY and CDR2 as SMNVEV (reference sequence). CDR3 nucleotides: TGTGCCAGCAGTTTATCCGGCAGGGGAGGGGGCAATCAGCCCCAGCATTTT. It specifies CASSLSGRGGGNQPQHF.

The chain carries TRBV28 and TRBJ2-7; TRBD2 is a possible D gene (5 bases). V was trimmed by 5 bases and J by 3 bases, leaving 14 bases between them. CDR3 size: 14 residues. Germline V lookup: CDR1 MDHEN, CDR2 SYDVKM. The CDR3 bases are TGTGCCAGCAGTCCCGAGGACTTTTACTACGAGCAGTACTTC. Translation gives CASSPEDFYYEQYF.

This clone occurred a few times. This chain uses TRBV5-1 with TRBJ2-7; possibly TRBD2 for D (5 bases). The germline V gene has CDR1 SGHRS and CDR2 YFSETQ. The CDR3 has 12 amino acids. V was pared by 4 bases and J by 4 bases, with 9 bases between. The CDR3 DNA sequence: TGCGCCAGCAGCGTGGGAGAATACGAGCAGTACTTC. Translating gives CASSVGEYEQYF.

The chain combines TRBV7-3 with TRBJ2-2, with D possibly being TRBD1 (6 bases). Trimming removed 5 bases at V and 0 bases at J, with 10 bases between. CDR1 and CDR2 from the germline V gene are SGHTA and FQGTGA. This CDR3 region has 15 residues. As DNA, the CDR3 is TGTGCCAGCAGCAGCAGGGGCCCGAACACCGGGGAGCTGTTTTTT. The encoded protein is CASSSRGPNTGELFF.

The chain uses TRBV9 and TRBJ2-3; D remains ambiguous. This CDR3 comprises 12 residues. V was clipped by 4 bases and J by 0 bases, with 3 bases between them. CDR1 SGDLS and CDR2 YYNGEE come from the germline V gene. The CDR3 region is CASSPSTDTQYF. CDR3 bases: TGTGCCAGCAGCCCGAGCACAGATACGCAGTATTTT.

As DNA, the CDR3 is TGTGCCAGCAGCAAGGACAGGGAGAACACTGAAGCTTTCTTT. It codes for CASSKDRENTEAFF. V usage is TRBV6-1 and J usage is TRBJ1-1, with 8 bases identical to TRBD1. CDR1 MNHNS and CDR2 SASEGT come from the germline V gene. With V trimmed by 6 bases and J by 1 base, 4 bases remained unmatched. The CDR3 has 14 residues.

The V and J genes are TRBV6-5 and TRBJ1-5; D is uncertain. Germline CDR1 and CDR2: MNHEY and SVGAGI. The CDR3 is 13 amino acids. The V end lost 5 bases, the J end lost 5 bases, and 10 bases lay between the germline ends. CDR3 in DNA: TGTGCCAGCAGTCGAATCGGGGATCAGCCCCAGCATTTT. Amino acids: CASSRIGDQPQHF.

The chain uses TRBV9 and TRBJ2-5; 7 nucleotides line up with TRBD2. V trimming: 3 bases; J trimming: 5 bases; junction bases outside the gene matches: 13. CDR3 length equals 16 residues. Germline V CDR1 and CDR2: SGDLS, YYNGEE. The CDR3 here is CASSETPAGARETQYF. The CDR3 DNA reads TGTGCCAGCAGCGAAACCCCCGCGGGAGCCCGGGAGACCCAGTACTTC.

This chain uses TRBV6-5 with TRBJ1-5, with a weak D call TRBD1 (6 bases). Germline CDR1 MNHEY, CDR2 SVGAGI. This CDR3 region has 15 residues. The V end lost 0 bases, the J end lost 6 bases, and 12 bases lay between the germline ends. CDR3 region: CASSYSGGRGQPQHF. CDR3 nucleotide sequence: TGTGCCAGCAGTTACTCTGGGGGGCGAGGTCAGCCCCAGCATTTT.

The chain joins TRBV2 to TRBJ2-7, with D tentatively TRBD1 (6 bases). CDR1 is SNHLY, CDR2 FYNNEI, per germline. The CDR3 has 14 amino acids. V lost 6 bases and J lost 2, with 14 bases in between. The CDR3 loop is CASSRQATTYEQYF. The DNA of the CDR3 is TGTGCCAGCAGCAGACAGGCTACCACCTACGAGCAGTACTTC.

V usage is TRBV6-6 and J usage is TRBJ2-7; D could derive from TRBD1 or TRBD2 (7 bases each). Germline loops: CDR1 MNHNY, CDR2 SVGAGI (reference sequence). The CDR3 covers 14 residues. With 10 bases removed from V and 2 bases from J, the gap between germline ends came to 18 bases. CDR3: CATLPRGGPYEQYF. The CDR3 DNA follows: TGTGCCACCCTACCCAGGGGGGGACCCTACGAGCAGTACTTC.

V and J are TRBV10-3 and TRBJ1-2; D is unresolved. The CDR3 extends over 14 amino acids. Germline-derived CDR1 and CDR2 are ENHRY and SYGVKD. V lost 0 bases and J lost 1, with 6 bases in between. CDR3 nucleotide sequence: TGTGCCATCAGTGAGTCGGAGATTAACTATGGCTACACCTTC. This gives the protein CAISESEINYGYTF.

This chain joins TRBV6-1 and TRBJ1-1; 8 bases align to TRBD1. The CDR3 is 12 amino acids. Looked up from germline, CDR1 is MNHNS and CDR2 is SASEGT. The junction had 2 bases not matched to a gene; V was cut back by 5 bases and J by 6 bases. The chain's CDR3 is CASSKDRAEAFF. In DNA form, the CDR3 reads TGTGCCAGCAGTAAGGACAGGGCTGAAGCTTTCTTT.

The chain carries TRBV2 and TRBJ2-7; TRBD2 matches at 10 bases. The CDR3 length is 16 residues. The germline V gene has CDR1 SNHLY and CDR2 FYNNEI. Trimming at V came to 5 bases and at J to 0 bases, leaving 7 bases not matched to a gene. The CDR3 is CASSPPLAGASYEQYF. CDR3 DNA: TGTGCCAGCAGTCCGCCCCTAGCGGGGGCCTCCTACGAGCAGTACTTC. The full variable domain, completed using reference TRBV2 and TRBJ2-7, is EPEVTQTPSHQVTQMGQEVILRCVPISNHLYFYWYRQILGQKVEFLVSFYNNEISEKSEIFDDQFSVERPDGSNFTLKIRSTKLEDSAMYFCASSPPLAGASYEQYFGPGTRLTVT.